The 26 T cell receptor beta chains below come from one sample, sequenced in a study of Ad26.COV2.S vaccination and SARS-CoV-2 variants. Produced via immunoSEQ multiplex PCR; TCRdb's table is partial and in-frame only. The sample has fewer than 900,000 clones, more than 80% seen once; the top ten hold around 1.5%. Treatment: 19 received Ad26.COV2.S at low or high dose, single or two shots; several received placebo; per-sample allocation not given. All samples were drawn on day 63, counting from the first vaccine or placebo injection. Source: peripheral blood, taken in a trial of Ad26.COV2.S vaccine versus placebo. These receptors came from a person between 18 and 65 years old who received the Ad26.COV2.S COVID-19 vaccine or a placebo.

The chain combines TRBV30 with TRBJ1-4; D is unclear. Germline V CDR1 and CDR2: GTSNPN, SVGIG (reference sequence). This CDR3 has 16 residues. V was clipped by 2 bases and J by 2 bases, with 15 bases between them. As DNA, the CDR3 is TGTGCCTGGAGTACCGGCGTGGGATCGACTAATGAAAAACTGTTTTTT. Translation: CAWSTGVGSTNEKLFF.

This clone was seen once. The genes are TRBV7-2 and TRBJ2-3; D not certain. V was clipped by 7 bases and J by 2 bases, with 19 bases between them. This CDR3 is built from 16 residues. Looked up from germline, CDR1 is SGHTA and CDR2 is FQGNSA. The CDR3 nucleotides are TGTGCCAGCACAAAGCTTGGTCCCCGCCCCACAGATACGCAGTATTTT. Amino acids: CASTKLGPRPTDTQYF.

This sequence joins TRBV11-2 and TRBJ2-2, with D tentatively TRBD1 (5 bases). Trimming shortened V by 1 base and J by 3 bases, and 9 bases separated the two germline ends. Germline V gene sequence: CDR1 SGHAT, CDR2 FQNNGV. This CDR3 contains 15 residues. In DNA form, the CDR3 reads TGTGCCAGCAGCTTAGGACAGCGAGACACCGGGGAGCTGTTTTTT. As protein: CASSLGQRDTGELFF.

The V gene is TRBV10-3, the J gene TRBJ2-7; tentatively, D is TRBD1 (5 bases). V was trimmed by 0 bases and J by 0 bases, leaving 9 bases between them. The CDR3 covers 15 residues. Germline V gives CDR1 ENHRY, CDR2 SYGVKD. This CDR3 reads CAISESAGISYEQYF. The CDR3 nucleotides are TGTGCCATCAGTGAGTCCGCAGGGATCTCCTACGAGCAGTACTTC.

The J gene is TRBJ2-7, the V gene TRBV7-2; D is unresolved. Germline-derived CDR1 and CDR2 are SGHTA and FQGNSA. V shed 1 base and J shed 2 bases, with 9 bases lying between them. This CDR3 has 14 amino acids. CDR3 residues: CASSLGPPTYEQYF. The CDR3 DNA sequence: TGTGCCAGCAGCTTAGGCCCTCCCACCTACGAGCAGTACTTC.

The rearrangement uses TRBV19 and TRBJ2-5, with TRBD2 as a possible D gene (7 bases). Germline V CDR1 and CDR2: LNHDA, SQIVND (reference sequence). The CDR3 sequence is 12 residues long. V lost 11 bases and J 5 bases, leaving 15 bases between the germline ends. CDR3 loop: CASRGGEETQYF. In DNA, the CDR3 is TGTGCCTCCAGGGGAGGGGAGGAGACCCAGTACTTC.

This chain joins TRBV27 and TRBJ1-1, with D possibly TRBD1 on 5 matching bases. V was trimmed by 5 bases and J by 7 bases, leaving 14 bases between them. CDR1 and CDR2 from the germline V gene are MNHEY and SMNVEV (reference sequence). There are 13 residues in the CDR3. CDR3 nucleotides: TGTGCCAGCAGTCCCAGGGTAGGGTTTGAAGCTTTCTTT. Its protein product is CASSPRVGFEAFF.

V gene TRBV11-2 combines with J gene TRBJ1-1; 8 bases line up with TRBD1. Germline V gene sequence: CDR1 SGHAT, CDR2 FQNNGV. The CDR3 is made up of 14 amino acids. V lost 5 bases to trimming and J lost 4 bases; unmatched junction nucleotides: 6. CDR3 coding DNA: TGTGCCAGCAGCACCAACAGGGGGATCACTGAAGCTTTCTTT. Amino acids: CASSTNRGITEAFF.

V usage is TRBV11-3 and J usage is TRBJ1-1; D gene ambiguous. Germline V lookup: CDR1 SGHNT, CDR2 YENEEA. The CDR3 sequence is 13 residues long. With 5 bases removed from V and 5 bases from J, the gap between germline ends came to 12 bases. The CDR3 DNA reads TGTGCCAGCAGCCCTAGGTACGGAACTGAAGCTTTCTTT. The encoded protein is CASSPRYGTEAFF.

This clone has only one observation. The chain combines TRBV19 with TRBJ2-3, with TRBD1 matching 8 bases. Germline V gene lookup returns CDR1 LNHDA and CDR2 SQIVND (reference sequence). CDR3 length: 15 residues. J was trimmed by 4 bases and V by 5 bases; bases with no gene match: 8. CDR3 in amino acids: CASSPWTGTADTQYF. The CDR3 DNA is TGTGCCAGTAGTCCCTGGACAGGGACGGCAGATACGCAGTATTTT.

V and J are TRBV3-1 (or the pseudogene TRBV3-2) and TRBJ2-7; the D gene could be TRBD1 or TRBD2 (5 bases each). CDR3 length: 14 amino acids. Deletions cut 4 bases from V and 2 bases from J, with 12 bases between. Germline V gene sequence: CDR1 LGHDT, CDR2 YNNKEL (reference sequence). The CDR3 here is CASSPRDQTYEQYF. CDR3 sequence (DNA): TGTGCCAGCAGCCCTCGGGACCAAACCTACGAGCAGTACTTC.

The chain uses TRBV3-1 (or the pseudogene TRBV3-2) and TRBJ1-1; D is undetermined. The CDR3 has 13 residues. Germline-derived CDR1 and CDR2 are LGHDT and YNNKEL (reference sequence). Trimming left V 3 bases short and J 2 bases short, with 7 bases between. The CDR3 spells CASSQGTNTEAFF. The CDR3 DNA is TGTGCCAGCAGCCAGGGTACTAACACTGAAGCTTTCTTT.

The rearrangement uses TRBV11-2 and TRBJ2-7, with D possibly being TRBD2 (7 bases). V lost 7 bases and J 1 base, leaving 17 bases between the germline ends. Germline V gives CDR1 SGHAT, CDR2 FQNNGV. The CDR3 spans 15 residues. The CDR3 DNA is TGTGCCAGCACCCTGAGAGGGGGGGGGTCCTACGAGCAGTACTTC. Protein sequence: CASTLRGGGSYEQYF.

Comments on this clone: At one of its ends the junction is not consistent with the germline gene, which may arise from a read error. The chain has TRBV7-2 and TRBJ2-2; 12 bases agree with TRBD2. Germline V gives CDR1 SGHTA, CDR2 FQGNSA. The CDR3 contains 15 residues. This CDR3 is CASSLAGGYTGELFF. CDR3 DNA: TGTGCCAGCAGCCTAGCGGGAGGGTATACCGGGGAGCTGTTTTTT.

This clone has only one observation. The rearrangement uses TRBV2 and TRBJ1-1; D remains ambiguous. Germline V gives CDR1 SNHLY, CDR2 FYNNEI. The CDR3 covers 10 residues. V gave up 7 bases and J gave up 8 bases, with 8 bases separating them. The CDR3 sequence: CASIGLEAFF. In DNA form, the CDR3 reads TGTGCCAGCATCGGTCTAGAAGCTTTCTTT. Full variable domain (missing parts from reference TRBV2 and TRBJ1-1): EPEVTQTPSHQVTQMGQEVILRCVPISNHLYFYWYRQILGQKVEFLVSFYNNEISEKSEIFDDQFSVERPDGSNFTLKIRSTKLEDSAMYFCASIGLEAFFGQGTRLTVV.

The CDR3 DNA is TGTGCCTGGGTCCGGGACTCTGATTCACCCCTCCACTTT. Encoded protein: CAWVRDSDSPLHF. V and J are TRBV30 and TRBJ1-6, with D maybe TRBD1 (5 bases). Per germline, CDR1 GTSNPN and CDR2 SVGIG (reference sequence). V gave up 5 bases and J gave up 8 bases, with 13 bases separating them. The CDR3 length is 13 residues.

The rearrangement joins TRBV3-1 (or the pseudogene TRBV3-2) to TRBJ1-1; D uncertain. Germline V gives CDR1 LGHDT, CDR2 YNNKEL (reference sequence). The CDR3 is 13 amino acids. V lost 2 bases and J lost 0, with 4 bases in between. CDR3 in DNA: TGTGCCAGCAGCCAAATCCTGAACACTGAAGCTTTCTTT. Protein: CASSQILNTEAFF.

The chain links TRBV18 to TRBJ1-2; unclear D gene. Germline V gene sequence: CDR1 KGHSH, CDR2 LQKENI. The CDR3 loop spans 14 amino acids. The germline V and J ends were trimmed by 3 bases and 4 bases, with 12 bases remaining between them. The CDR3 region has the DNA TGTGCCAGCTCACCGGCACAGAACACCTATGGCTACACCTTC. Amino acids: CASSPAQNTYGYTF.

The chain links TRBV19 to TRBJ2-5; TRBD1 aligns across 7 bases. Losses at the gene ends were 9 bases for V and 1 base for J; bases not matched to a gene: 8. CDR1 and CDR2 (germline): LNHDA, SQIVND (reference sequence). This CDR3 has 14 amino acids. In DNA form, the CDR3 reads TGTGCCAGCGCGGTCGACAGGGTCCAAGAGACCCAGTACTTC. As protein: CASAVDRVQETQYF.

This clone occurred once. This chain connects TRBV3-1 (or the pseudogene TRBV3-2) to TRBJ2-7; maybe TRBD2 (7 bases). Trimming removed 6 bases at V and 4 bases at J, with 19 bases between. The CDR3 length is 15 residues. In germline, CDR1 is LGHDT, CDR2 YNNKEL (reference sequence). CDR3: CASSSVWGGGYEQYF. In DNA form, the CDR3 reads TGTGCCAGCAGTTCGGTCTGGGGAGGGGGTTACGAGCAGTACTTC.

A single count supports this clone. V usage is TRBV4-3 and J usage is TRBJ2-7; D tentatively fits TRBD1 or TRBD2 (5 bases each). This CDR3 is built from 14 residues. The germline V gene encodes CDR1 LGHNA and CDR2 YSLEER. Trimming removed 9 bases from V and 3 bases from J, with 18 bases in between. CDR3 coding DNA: TGCGCCAGTTCCCCAGAGGGGCGGAACTACGAGCAGTACTTC. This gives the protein CASSPEGRNYEQYF.

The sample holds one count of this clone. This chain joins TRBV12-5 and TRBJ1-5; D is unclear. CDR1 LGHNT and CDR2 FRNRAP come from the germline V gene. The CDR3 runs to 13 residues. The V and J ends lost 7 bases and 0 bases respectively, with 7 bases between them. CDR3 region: CASETDSNQPQHF. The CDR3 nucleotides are TGTGCTAGTGAAACGGATAGCAATCAGCCCCAGCATTTT.

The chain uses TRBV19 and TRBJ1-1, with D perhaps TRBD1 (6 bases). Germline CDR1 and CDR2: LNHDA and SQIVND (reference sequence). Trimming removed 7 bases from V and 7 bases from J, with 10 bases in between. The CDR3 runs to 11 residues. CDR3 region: CASTSTGEAFF. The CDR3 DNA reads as TGTGCCAGTACCTCGACAGGTGAAGCTTTCTTT.

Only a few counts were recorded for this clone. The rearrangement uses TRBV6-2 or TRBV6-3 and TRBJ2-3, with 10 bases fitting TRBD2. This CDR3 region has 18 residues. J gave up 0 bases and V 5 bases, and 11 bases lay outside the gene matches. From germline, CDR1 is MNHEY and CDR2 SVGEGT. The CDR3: CASSQRLAGLGSTDTQYF. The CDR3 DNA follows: TGTGCCAGCAGTCAGCGACTAGCGGGTCTTGGTAGCACAGATACGCAGTATTTT.

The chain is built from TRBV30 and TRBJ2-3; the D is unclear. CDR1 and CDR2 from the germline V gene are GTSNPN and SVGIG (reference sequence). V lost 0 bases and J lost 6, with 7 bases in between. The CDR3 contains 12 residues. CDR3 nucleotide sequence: TGTGCCTGGAGTGTTAGAGCGGATACGCAGTATTTT. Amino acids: CAWSVRADTQYF.

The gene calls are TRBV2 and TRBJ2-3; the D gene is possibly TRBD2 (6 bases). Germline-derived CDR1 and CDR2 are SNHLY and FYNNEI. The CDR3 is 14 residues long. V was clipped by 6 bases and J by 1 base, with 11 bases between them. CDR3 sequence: CASSGRTGTDTQYF. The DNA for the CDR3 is TGTGCCAGCAGCGGGAGAACGGGCACAGATACGCAGTATTTT.